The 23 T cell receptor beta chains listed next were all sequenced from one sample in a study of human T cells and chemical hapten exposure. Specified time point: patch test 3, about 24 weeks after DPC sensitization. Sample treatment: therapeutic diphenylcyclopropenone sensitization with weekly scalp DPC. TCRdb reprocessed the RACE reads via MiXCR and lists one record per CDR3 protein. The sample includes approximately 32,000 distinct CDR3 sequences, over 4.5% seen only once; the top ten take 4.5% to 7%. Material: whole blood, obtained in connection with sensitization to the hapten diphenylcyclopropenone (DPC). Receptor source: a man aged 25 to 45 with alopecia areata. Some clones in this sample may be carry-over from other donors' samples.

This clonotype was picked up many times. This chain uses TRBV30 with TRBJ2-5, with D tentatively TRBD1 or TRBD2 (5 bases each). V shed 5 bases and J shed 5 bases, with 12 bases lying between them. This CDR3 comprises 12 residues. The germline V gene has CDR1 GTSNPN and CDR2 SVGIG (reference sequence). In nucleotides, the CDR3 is TGTGCCTGGGGGGGACGGCGGGAGACCCAGTACTTC. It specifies CAWGGRRETQYF.

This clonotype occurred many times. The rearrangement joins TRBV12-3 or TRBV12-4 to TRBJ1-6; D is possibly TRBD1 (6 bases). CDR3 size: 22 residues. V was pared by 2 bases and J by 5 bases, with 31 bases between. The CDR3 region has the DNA TGTGCCAGCAGTTTACTTCGGGGGGGGCAGGCGGTTCGCCGTATAGATAATTCACCCCTCCACTTT. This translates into CASSLLRGGQAVRRIDNSPLHF.

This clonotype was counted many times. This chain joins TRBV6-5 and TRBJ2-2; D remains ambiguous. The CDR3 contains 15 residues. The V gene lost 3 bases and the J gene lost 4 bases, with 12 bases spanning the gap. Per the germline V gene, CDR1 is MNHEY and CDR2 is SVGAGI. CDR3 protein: CASSYERASTGELFF. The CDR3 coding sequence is TGTGCCAGCAGTTATGAAAGGGCGAGCACCGGGGAGCTGTTTTTT.

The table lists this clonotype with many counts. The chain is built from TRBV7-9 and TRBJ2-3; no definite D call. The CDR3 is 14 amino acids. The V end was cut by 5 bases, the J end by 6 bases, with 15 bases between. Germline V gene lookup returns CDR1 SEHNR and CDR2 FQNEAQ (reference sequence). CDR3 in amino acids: CASSPAVARDTQYF. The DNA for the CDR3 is TGTGCCAGCAGCCCCGCGGTAGCACGGGATACGCAGTATTTT.

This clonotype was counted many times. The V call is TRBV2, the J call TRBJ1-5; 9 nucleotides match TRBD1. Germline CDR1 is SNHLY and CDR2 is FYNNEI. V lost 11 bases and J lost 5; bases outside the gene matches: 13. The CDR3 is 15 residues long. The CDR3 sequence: CAVGRTGAVDQPQHF. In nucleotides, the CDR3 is TGTGCCGTAGGGAGGACAGGGGCAGTAGATCAGCCCCAGCATTTT. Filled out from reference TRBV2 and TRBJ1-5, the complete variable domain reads EPEVTQTPSHQVTQMGQEVILRCVPISNHLYFYWYRQILGQKVEFLVSFYNNEISEKSEIFDDQFSVERPDGSNFTLKIRSTKLEDSAMYFCAVGRTGAVDQPQHFGDGTRLSIL.

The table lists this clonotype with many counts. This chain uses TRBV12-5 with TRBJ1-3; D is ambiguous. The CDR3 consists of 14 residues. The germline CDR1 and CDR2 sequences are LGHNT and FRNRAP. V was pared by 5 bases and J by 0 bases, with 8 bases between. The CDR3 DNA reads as TGTGCTAGTGGTACCGACTTCTCTGGAAACACCATATATTTT. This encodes CASGTDFSGNTIYF. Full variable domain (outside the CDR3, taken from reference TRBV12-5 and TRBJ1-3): DARVTQTPRHKVTEMGQEVTMRCQPILGHNTVFWYRQTMMQGLELLAYFRNRAPLDDSGMPKDRFSAEMPDATLATLKIQPSEPRDSAVYFCASGTDFSGNTIYFGEGSWLTVV.

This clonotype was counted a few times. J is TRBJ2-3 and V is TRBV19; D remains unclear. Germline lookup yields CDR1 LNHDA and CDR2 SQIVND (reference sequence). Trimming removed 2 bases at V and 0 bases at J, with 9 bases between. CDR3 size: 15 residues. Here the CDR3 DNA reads TGTGCCAGTAGTATACTTCCCTTTAGCACAGATACGCAGTATTTT. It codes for CASSILPFSTDTQYF.

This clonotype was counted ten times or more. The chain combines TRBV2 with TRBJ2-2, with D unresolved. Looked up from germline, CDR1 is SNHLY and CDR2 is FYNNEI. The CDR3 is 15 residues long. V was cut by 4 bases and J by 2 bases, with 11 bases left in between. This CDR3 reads CASSVLSLNTGELFF. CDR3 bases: TGTGCCAGCAGTGTTTTAAGCCTTAACACCGGGGAGCTGTTTTTT.

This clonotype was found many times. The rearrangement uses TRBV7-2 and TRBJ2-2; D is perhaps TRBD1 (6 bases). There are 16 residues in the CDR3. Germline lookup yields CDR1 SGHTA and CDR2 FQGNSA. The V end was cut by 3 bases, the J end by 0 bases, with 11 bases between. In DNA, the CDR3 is TGTGCCAGCAGCTTCCAAGGACAGTCGAACACCGGGGAGCTGTTTTTT. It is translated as CASSFQGQSNTGELFF.

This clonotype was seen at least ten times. This chain's CDR3 is CASSQENRDEQYF. The CDR3 bases are TGTGCCAGCAGCCAAGAGAACAGGGACGAGCAGTACTTC. The rearrangement joins TRBV3-1 to TRBJ2-7, with TRBD1 as a possible D gene (6 bases). This CDR3 has 13 residues. Trimming took 0 bases from V and 5 from J, leaving 8 bases between them. Germline assignment: CDR1 LGHDT and CDR2 YNNKEL (reference sequence).

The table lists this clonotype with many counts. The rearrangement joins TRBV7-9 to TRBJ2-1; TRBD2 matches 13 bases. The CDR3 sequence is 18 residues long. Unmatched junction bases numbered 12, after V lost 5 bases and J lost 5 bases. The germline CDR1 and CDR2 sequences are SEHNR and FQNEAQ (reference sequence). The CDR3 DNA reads TGTGCCAGCAGCGCAGGACTAGCGGGGGCCTTCTTCAACAATGAGCAGTTCTTC. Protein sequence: CASSAGLAGAFFNNEQFF.

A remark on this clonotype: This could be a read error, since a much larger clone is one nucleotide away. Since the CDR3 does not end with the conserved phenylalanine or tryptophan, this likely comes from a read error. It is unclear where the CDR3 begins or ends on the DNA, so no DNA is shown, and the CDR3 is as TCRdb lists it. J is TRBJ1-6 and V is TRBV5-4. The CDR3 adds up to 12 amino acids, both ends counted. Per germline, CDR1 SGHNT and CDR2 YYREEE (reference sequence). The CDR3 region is CASSFGGLVEHL.

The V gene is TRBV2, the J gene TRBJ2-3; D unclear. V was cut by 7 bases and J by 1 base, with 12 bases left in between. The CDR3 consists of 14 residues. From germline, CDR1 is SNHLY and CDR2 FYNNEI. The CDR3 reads CASTRIGGTDTQYF. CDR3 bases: TGTGCCAGCACTCGGATTGGCGGCACAGATACGCAGTATTTT.

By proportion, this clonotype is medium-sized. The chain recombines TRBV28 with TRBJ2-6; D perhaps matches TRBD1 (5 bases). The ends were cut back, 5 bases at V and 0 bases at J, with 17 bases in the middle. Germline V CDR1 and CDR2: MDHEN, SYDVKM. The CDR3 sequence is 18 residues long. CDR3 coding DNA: TGTGCCAGCAGTCCCAACCGAGGACACCTCTCTGGGGCCAACGTCCTGACTTTC. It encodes CASSPNRGHLSGANVLTF.

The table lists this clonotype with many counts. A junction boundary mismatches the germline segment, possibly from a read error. The CDR3 region is CASSMALNYAHLNYAQYF. CDR3 DNA sequence: TGTGCCAGTAGTATGGCCCTAAATTACGCGCACCTAAATTACGCGCAGTACTTC. The chain carries TRBV19 and TRBJ2-7; D is unclear. Germline V gives CDR1 LNHDA, CDR2 SQIVND (reference sequence). CDR3 size: 18 residues.

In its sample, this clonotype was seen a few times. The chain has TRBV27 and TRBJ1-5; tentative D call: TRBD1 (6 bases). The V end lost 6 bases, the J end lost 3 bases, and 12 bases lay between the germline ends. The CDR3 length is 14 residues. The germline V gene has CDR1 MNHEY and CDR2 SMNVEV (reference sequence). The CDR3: CASSTGQYNQPQHF. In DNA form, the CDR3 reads TGTGCCAGCAGCACAGGACAGTACAATCAGCCCCAGCATTTT.

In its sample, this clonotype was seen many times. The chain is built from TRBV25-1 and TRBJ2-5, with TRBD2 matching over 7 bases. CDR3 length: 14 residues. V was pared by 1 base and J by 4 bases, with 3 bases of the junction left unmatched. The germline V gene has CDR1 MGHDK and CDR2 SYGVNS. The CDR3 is CASSELASGETQYF. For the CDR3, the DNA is TGTGCCAGCAGTGAATTGGCTAGCGGAGAGACCCAGTACTTC. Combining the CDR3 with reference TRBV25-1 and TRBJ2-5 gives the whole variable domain EADIYQTPRYLVIGTGKKITLECSQTMGHDKMYWYQQDPGMELHLIHYSYGVNSTEKGDLSSESTVSRIRTEHFPLTLESARPSHTSQYLCASSELASGETQYFGPGTRLLVL.

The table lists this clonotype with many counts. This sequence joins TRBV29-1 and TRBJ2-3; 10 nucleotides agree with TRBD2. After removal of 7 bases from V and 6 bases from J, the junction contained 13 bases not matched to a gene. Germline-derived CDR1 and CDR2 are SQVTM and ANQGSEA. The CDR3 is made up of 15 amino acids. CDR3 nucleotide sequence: TGCAGCGCCTTAGGGCTAGCGGGAGTCGGGGATACGCAGTATTTT. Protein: CSALGLAGVGDTQYF.

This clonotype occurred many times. As DNA, the CDR3 is TGTGCCAGCAGCTTAGAAATTGGGAAGGGAGATACGCAGTATTTT. As protein: CASSLEIGKGDTQYF. V is TRBV7-6 and J is TRBJ2-3; no firm D call. The CDR3 contains 15 residues. Germline values: CDR1 SGHVS, CDR2 FNYEAQ. The V end was cut by 1 base, the J end by 5 bases, with 13 bases between.

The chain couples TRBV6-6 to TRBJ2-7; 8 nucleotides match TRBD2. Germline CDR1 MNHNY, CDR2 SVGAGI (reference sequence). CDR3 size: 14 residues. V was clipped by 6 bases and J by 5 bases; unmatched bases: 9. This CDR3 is CASRFETSVNEQYF. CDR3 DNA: TGTGCCAGCAGGTTCGAGACTAGCGTCAACGAGCAGTACTTC.

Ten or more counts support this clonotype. In nucleotides, the CDR3 is TGTGCCAGCAAGGGTACCGGGGAGCTGTTTTTT. As protein: CASKGTGELFF. The V gene is TRBV6-6, the J gene TRBJ2-2, with D unclear. V shed 7 bases and J shed 5 bases, with 5 bases lying between them. CDR1 MNHNY and CDR2 SVGAGI come from the germline V gene (reference sequence). The CDR3 runs to 11 residues.

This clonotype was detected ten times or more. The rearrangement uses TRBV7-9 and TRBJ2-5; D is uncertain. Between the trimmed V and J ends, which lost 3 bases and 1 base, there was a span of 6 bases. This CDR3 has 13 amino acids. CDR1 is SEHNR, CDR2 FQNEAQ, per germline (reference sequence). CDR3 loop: CASSFDTQETQYF. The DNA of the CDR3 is TGTGCCAGCAGCTTTGACACCCAAGAGACCCAGTACTTC.

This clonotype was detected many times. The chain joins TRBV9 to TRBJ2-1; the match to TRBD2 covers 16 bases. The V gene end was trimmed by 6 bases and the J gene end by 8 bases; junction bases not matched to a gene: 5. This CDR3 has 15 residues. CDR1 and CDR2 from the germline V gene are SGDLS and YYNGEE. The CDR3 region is CASTVGLAGGDEQFF. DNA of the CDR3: TGTGCCAGCACCGTGGGACTAGCGGGAGGGGATGAGCAGTTCTTC. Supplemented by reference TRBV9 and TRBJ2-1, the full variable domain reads DSGVTQTPKHLITATGQRVTLRCSPRSGDLSVYWYQQSLDQGLQFLIQYYNGEERAKGNILERFSAQQFPDLHSELNLSSLELGDSALYFCASTVGLAGGDEQFFGPGTRLTVL.